The clone carrying this T cell receptor (beta chain) was detected once. The sample belongs to a study of blood T cell repertoires in COVID-19. Overall study context: Spain, Italy and the United States supplied samples that represented acute and convalescent COVID-19. Nucleic acid was either cDNA or gDNA, and it came from T cells, B-cell-depleted T cells, or PBMCs.

Germline CDR1 SGDLS, CDR2 YYNGEE. The ends were cut back, 0 bases at V and 4 bases at J, with 13 bases in the middle. The CDR3 is made up of 15 amino acids. Authors' processing steps: Nucleated cell counts were estimated from reference gene primer amplification. Using immunoSEQ multiplex PCR, the repertoire was profiled, and TCRdb retains in-frame clones only, with some absent. For V, J and clone size, that table is used; D and trimming come from the DNA. The sample carries some 130,000 clones, around three quarters recorded once. The chain employs TRBV9 and TRBJ1-2, with TRBD1 as a possible D gene (6 bases). Source material: peripheral blood. This receptor was identified in a human donor in a cohort sampled during active COVID-19. CDR3: CASSVDAGVGYGYTF. Written as DNA, the CDR3 is TGTGCCAGCAGCGTAGATGCAGGGGTAGGCTATGGCTACACCTTC.